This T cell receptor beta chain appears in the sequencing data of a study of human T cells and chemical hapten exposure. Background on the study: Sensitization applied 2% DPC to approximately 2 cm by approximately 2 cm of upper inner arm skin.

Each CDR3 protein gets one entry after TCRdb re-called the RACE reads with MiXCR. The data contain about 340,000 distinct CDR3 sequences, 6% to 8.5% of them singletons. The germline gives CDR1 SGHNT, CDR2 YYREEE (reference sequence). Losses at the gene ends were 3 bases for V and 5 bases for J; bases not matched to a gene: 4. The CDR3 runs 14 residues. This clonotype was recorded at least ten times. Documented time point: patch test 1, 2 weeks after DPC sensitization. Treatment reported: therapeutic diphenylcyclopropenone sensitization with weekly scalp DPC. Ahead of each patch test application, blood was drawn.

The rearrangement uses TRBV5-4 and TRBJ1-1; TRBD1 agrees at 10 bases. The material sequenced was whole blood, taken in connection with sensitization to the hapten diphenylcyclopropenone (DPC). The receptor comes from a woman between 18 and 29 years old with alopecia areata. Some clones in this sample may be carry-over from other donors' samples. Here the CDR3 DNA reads TGTGCCAGCAGCTGGCCGGGACAGGGGACTGAAGCTTTCTTT. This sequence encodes CASSWPGQGTEAFF.